This T cell receptor beta chain comes out of a study of cytomegalovirus exposure and HLA in healthy donors. About the research overall: Previous work identified roughly 110 million unique TCR beta sequences from about 179 million T cells.

The PCR contained 60 Vbeta and 13 Jbeta primers. Using immunoSEQ multiplex PCR, the repertoire was profiled, and TCRdb retains in-frame clones only, with some absent. The table includes 80,000 to 100,000 clones, roughly two thirds detected once. Looked up from germline, CDR1 is SGHAT and CDR2 is FQNNGV. V lost 8 bases and J lost 7; bases outside the gene matches: 14. This CDR3 has 14 residues. The sequenced sample was PBMCs. The chain employs TRBV11-2 and TRBJ2-7, with TRBD1 matching 7 bases. This TCR was sampled from a middle-aged man in good health and CMV-seronegative. CDR3 sequence: CASGTGQSRREQYF. For the CDR3, the DNA is TGTGCCAGCGGCACGGGACAGAGCAGAAGAGAGCAGTACTTC. The complete variable domain, with remaining parts taken from reference TRBV11-2 and TRBJ2-7, reads EAGVAQSPRYKIIEKRQSVAFWCNPISGHATLYWYQQILGQGPKLLIQFQNNGVVDDSQLPKDRFSAERLKGVDSTLKIQPAKLEDSAVYLCASGTGQSRREQYFGPGTRLTVT.